This TCR beta chain stems from a study of blood T cells in healthy people across ages. Study-wide results and caveats: More naive CD4+ cells and higher diversity were found in long-lived than in aged donors.

Germline V gene data show CDR1 as LNHNV and CDR2 as YYDKDF (reference sequence). The CDR3 covers 15 residues. A second PCR of 7 to 11 cycles used a sample-barcoded 5' primer and a J-beta primer mix. Each CDR3 protein is one row after TCRdb ran MiXCR on the 5' RACE reads. The sample has hundreds of thousands of distinct CDR3 sequences; 58% are singletons. Details on this clonotype: Its antigen is as yet unknown. Mismatch with germline at one junction end may stem from a read error.

The rearrangement joins TRBV15 to TRBJ2-3; D is uncertain. Sequencing was performed on blood. This sequence originates from a man aged 30 to 45 in good health. The CDR3 region has the DNA TGTGCCACCAGCAGGCCGGACGGTTTGGTGGATACGCGGTATTTT. Translating it yields CATSRPDGLVDTRYF. The full variable domain, its missing parts supplied by reference TRBV15 and TRBJ2-3, is DAMVIQNPRYQVTQFGKPVTLSCSQTLNHNVMYWYQQKSSQAPKLLFHYYDKDFNNEADTPDNFQSRRPNTSFCFLDIRSPGLGDTAMYLCATSRPDGLVDTRYFGPGTRLTVL.